This T cell receptor (beta chain) appears in the sequencing data of a study of T cells in Graves' hyperthyroidism and ophthalmopathy. Template material for amplifying TCR beta CDR3 regions consisted of RNA transcripts. The TCR CDR3 was amplified in a first-round RT-PCR using the HTBI primer set. TCRdb redid the calling of the multiplex PCR reads with MiXCR, one entry per CDR3 protein. The sample has about 740,000 distinct CDR3 sequences, 11% to 15% seen once; the top ten hold roughly 10%. This clonotype occurred many times. The CDR3 has 14 residues. The V end was cut by 5 bases, the J end by 3 bases, with 14 bases between. Looked up from germline, CDR1 is SGHTA and CDR2 is FQGNSA.

The chain recombines TRBV7-2 with TRBJ2-7, with D perhaps matching TRBD1 (6 bases). The source of this sequence is a young woman with Graves' hyperthyroidism. The sequenced sample was blood. The CDR3 sequence: CASSLDRQIYEQYF. CDR3 DNA sequence: TGTGCCAGCAGCCTGGACAGACAGATCTACGAGCAGTACTTC.